The 9 T cell receptor beta chains in this list originate from one sample, sequenced in a study of beta chain features in type 1 diabetes. These receptors' targets are unknown. Overall study findings and caveats: Significant though moderate, a shortening of TCRB CDR3s appeared in all four CD4+ subsets of Type 1 diabetes patients.

The investigators reverse transcribed all of the isolated RNA, so they sequenced expressed TCRB transcripts. Sequenced by immunoSEQ multiplex PCR; TCRdb stores in-frame clones only, minus some. This table holds hundreds of thousands of clones, 10% to 15% found once. Sequencing was done on a sample of naive CD4+ T cells from blood. All receptors come from a man younger than 30 with type 1 diabetes.

This clone was found a few times. V usage is TRBV5-1 and J usage is TRBJ2-7; TRBD2 agrees at 8 bases. The germline gives CDR1 SGHRS, CDR2 YFSETQ. There are 14 residues in the CDR3. After removal of 4 bases from V and 3 bases from J, the junction contained 6 bases not matched to a gene. DNA of the CDR3: TGCGCCAGCAGCCCCTCAGCGGGGGACTACGAGCAGTACTTC. Translated: CASSPSAGDYEQYF.

The V gene is TRBV6-1, the J gene TRBJ2-3; TRBD2 matches 7 bases. The CDR3 runs to 15 residues. Germline CDR1 reads MNHNS; CDR2 reads SASEGT. J was trimmed by 1 base and V by 5 bases; bases with no gene match: 6. CDR3 bases: TGTGCCAGCAGTTTGACTAGCACGGGCACAGATACGCAGTATTTT. The encoded protein is CASSLTSTGTDTQYF.

This clone was picked up a small number of times. The V and J genes are TRBV29-1 and TRBJ1-1, with D perhaps TRBD1 (5 bases). The CDR3 loop spans 13 amino acids. Per the germline V gene, CDR1 is SQVTM and CDR2 is ANQGSEA. Between the trimmed V and J ends, which lost 4 bases and 1 base, there was a span of 10 bases. The CDR3: CSVGGHSNTEAFF. CDR3 bases: TGCAGCGTTGGGGGCCACTCGAACACTGAAGCTTTCTTT.

The chain combines TRBV25-1 with TRBJ1-6, with D possibly matching TRBD1 (5 bases). This CDR3 is built from 17 residues. The germline gives CDR1 MGHDK, CDR2 SYGVNS. V lost 3 bases and J lost 0, with 12 bases in between. The CDR3 protein is CASSELQASSYNSPLHF. The CDR3, as DNA: TGTGCCAGCAGTGAGTTACAGGCGAGCTCCTATAATTCACCCCTCCACTTT.

The rearrangement links TRBV27 to TRBJ2-1; D call uncertain. CDR3 length: 14 amino acids. Looked up from germline, CDR1 is MNHEY and CDR2 is SMNVEV (reference sequence). Trimming stripped 0 bases from V and 12 bases from J, with 15 bases between. Here the CDR3 reads CASSLSPAIIGQFF. CDR3 bases: TGTGCCAGCAGTTTATCCCCCGCGATAATCGGGCAGTTCTTC.

V gene TRBV27 combines with J gene TRBJ1-2, with no clear D. The V end lost 1 base, the J end lost 2 bases, and 5 bases lay between the germline ends. Germline V gene data show CDR1 as MNHEY and CDR2 as SMNVEV (reference sequence). CDR3 length: 13 residues. In DNA form, the CDR3 reads TGTGCCAGCAGTTTATACAGAAACTATGGCTACACCTTC. It specifies CASSLYRNYGYTF.

This clone appeared a single time. J is TRBJ1-2 and V is TRBV27; D not resolved. CDR3 length equals 14 residues. Germline CDR1 is MNHEY and CDR2 is SMNVEV (reference sequence). V lost 5 bases and J 6 bases, leaving 16 bases between the germline ends. The CDR3 nucleotides are TGTGCCAGCAGTCCCTTAGGAACCCACAATGGCTACACCTTC. This translates into CASSPLGTHNGYTF.

J is TRBJ1-1 and V is TRBV7-2, with no clear D. CDR3 length equals 12 residues. V was trimmed by 7 bases and J by 0 bases, leaving 6 bases between them. The germline CDR1 and CDR2 sequences are SGHTA and FQGNSA. This chain's CDR3 is CASTQLNTEAFF. In DNA form, the CDR3 reads TGTGCCAGCACCCAGTTGAACACTGAAGCTTTCTTT.

The chain couples TRBV11-2 to TRBJ2-1; weak D call: TRBD2 (5 bases). The ends were cut back, 5 bases at V and 8 bases at J, with 10 bases in the middle. The CDR3 is 12 amino acids. Per germline, CDR1 SGHAT and CDR2 FQNNGV. Here the CDR3 DNA reads TGTGCCAGCAGCCGGGATAGGGATGAGCAGTTCTTC. Protein: CASSRDRDEQFF. Combining the CDR3 with reference TRBV11-2 and TRBJ2-1 gives the whole variable domain EAGVAQSPRYKIIEKRQSVAFWCNPISGHATLYWYQQILGQGPKLLIQFQNNGVVDDSQLPKDRFSAERLKGVDSTLKIQPAKLEDSAVYLCASSRDRDEQFFGPGTRLTVL.